A selection of T cell receptor beta chains follows, all from one sample in a study of read filtering for tumor transcriptome and immune sequencing. TCRdb used MiXCR to reprocess the reads, holding one entry per CDR3 protein. The sample contains approximately 61,000 distinct CDR3 sequences, approximately 20% of which appear only once. What was sequenced was a population of CD138-negative cells sorted from bone marrow. The receptors come from a donor aged 40 or over with multiple myeloma. The CDR3 runs from the conserved cysteine through the conserved F or W. Fields, in order: clone size, D gene, J gene, V gene, CDR3 DNA, CDR3 protein. D genes are given only for firm matches. Expanded clones get a size class; other rows say once, few or many, or leave the size out.

abundance: many
d_gene: .
j_gene: TRBJ2-1
v_gene: TRBV18
CDR3nt: TGTGCCAGCTCACAGGTCGTAGACAATGAGCAGTTCTTC
CDR3aa: CASSQVVDNEQFF

abundance: .
d_gene: .
j_gene: TRBJ2-1
v_gene: TRBV21-1
CDR3nt: TGTGCCAGCAGCGATCCCGGGACAGGGCCCTACAATGAGCAGTTCTTC
CDR3aa: CASSDPGTGPYNEQFF

abundance: few
d_gene: .
j_gene: TRBJ1-3
v_gene: TRBV6-5
CDR3nt: TGTGCCAGCAGCCCCGACAGGTTCTCTGGAAACACCATATATTTT
CDR3aa: CASSPDRFSGNTIYF

abundance: .
d_gene: .
j_gene: TRBJ2-7
v_gene: TRBV29-1
CDR3nt: TGCAGCGTTGAAGAGCGCTACGAGCAGTACTTC
CDR3aa: CSVEERYEQYF

abundance: many
d_gene: TRBD1
j_gene: TRBJ2-1
v_gene: TRBV5-1
CDR3nt: TGCGCCAGCAGCGGGGACAGCTACAATGAGCAGTTCTTC
CDR3aa: CASSGDSYNEQFF

abundance: once
d_gene: .
j_gene: TRBJ2-1
v_gene: TRBV23-1
CDR3nt: TGCGCCAGCAGTCAGTCCGGCAGTTGTGGTGAGCAGTTCTTC
CDR3aa: CASSQSGSCGEQFF

abundance: many
d_gene: .
j_gene: TRBJ2-4
v_gene: TRBV20-1
CDR3nt: TGCAGTGCTAGAGATCGGGCGCGACTAGCCAAAAACATTCAGTACTTC
CDR3aa: CSARDRARLAKNIQYF

abundance: .
d_gene: TRBD1
j_gene: TRBJ1-6
v_gene: TRBV12-3/TRBV12-4
CDR3nt: TGTGCCAGCAGTTTGAACGACAGGGGTCATTCACCCCTCCACTTT
CDR3aa: CASSLNDRGHSPLHF

abundance: many
d_gene: .
j_gene: TRBJ1-1
v_gene: TRBV20-1
CDR3nt: TGCAGTGCTAGAGGTAGCAAGAACACTGAAGCTTTCTTT
CDR3aa: CSARGSKNTEAFF

abundance: many
d_gene: TRBD2
j_gene: TRBJ2-1
v_gene: TRBV28
CDR3nt: TGTGCCAGCAGAATAGCGGGGGGGCTGGATGAGCAGTTCTTC
CDR3aa: CASRIAGGLDEQFF

abundance: many
d_gene: TRBD1
j_gene: TRBJ1-1
v_gene: TRBV6-5
CDR3nt: TGTGCCAGCAGTTCGAACTCAGGGGGGACTGAAGCTTTCTTT
CDR3aa: CASSSNSGGTEAFF

abundance: .
d_gene: TRBD1
j_gene: TRBJ2-1
v_gene: TRBV2
CDR3nt: TGTGCCGGCAGTGGAGACAGGGTGAAAGGTGATCAGTTCTTC
CDR3aa: CAGSGDRVKGDQFF

abundance: many
d_gene: TRBD1
j_gene: TRBJ2-7
v_gene: TRBV5-1
CDR3nt: TGCGCCAGCAGAGGGACAGGGGGCTCCTACGAGCAGTACTTC
CDR3aa: CASRGTGGSYEQYF

abundance: many
d_gene: .
j_gene: TRBJ1-3
v_gene: TRBV20-1
CDR3nt: TGCAGTGCTAGAGGGGCGGAAGCTGGAAACACCATATATTTT
CDR3aa: CSARGAEAGNTIYF

abundance: few
d_gene: TRBD2
j_gene: TRBJ2-1
v_gene: TRBV20-1
CDR3nt: TGCAGTGCTATTTCTAGCGGGTCAAACAATGAGCAGTTCTTC
CDR3aa: CSAISSGSNNEQFF

abundance: many
d_gene: .
j_gene: TRBJ2-2
v_gene: TRBV19
CDR3nt: TGTGCCAGTAAATTGGGCAGGGGGGACACCGGGGAGCTGTTTTTT
CDR3aa: CASKLGRGDTGELFF

abundance: many
d_gene: .
j_gene: TRBJ2-1
v_gene: TRBV6-5
CDR3nt: TGTGCCAGCAGGACCAGGGCGCCTAACAATGAGCAGTTCTTC
CDR3aa: CASRTRAPNNEQFF

abundance: .
d_gene: TRBD2
j_gene: TRBJ2-5
v_gene: TRBV2
CDR3nt: TGTGCCAGCTCCCGGGGGGGGAAAAAAGAGACCCAGTACTTC
CDR3aa: CASSRGGKKETQYF

abundance: many
d_gene: .
j_gene: TRBJ2-3
v_gene: TRBV28
CDR3nt: TGTGCCAGCAGTTTGCCCGCAGGGGTCTCAGATACGCAGTATTTT
CDR3aa: CASSLPAGVSDTQYF

abundance: .
d_gene: .
j_gene: TRBJ2-1
v_gene: TRBV7-9
CDR3nt: TGTGCCAGCAGCTTAGACAGGGGAGGGATCGGTGAGCAGTTCTTC
CDR3aa: CASSLDRGGIGEQFF

abundance: many
d_gene: .
j_gene: TRBJ2-7
v_gene: TRBV10-2
CDR3nt: TGCGCCAGCCGGGAGTGGGGGGCCTATGAGCAGTACTTC
CDR3aa: CASREWGAYEQYF

abundance: many
d_gene: TRBD2
j_gene: TRBJ2-3
v_gene: TRBV5-5
CDR3nt: TGTGCCAGCAGCTTGGCAGAGCGGGAAACTAGCACAGATACGCAGTATTTT
CDR3aa: CASSLAERETSTDTQYF

abundance: many
d_gene: .
j_gene: TRBJ2-5
v_gene: TRBV2
CDR3nt: TGTGCCAGCAGTTCGGGATCTCAAGAGACCCAGTACTTC
CDR3aa: CASSSGSQETQYF

abundance: .
d_gene: TRBD2
j_gene: TRBJ2-7
v_gene: TRBV11-2
CDR3nt: TGTGCCAGCAGCCCTACCGGACTAGTAATGGAGCAGTACTTC
CDR3aa: CASSPTGLVMEQYF

abundance: many
d_gene: .
j_gene: TRBJ2-1
v_gene: TRBV7-2
CDR3nt: TGTGCCAGCAGCATGGGGGCCGGGGGGCGTACCAATGAGCAGTTCTTC
CDR3aa: CASSMGAGGRTNEQFF

abundance: many
d_gene: .
j_gene: TRBJ1-1
v_gene: TRBV7-9
CDR3nt: TGTGCCAGCAGCCCTTACTCGAGTACCATGAACACTGAAGCTTTCTTT
CDR3aa: CASSPYSSTMNTEAFF

abundance: many
d_gene: TRBD2
j_gene: TRBJ2-7
v_gene: TRBV19
CDR3nt: TGTGCCAGTAGTAACTCGGGAGGTAGCTACGAGCAGTACTTC
CDR3aa: CASSNSGGSYEQYF

abundance: many
d_gene: TRBD2
j_gene: TRBJ2-5
v_gene: TRBV29-1
CDR3nt: TGCAGCGTTGAAACCCTAGCGGGAGTAGGGACCCAGTACTTC
CDR3aa: CSVETLAGVGTQYF

abundance: many
d_gene: TRBD2
j_gene: TRBJ2-1
v_gene: TRBV20-1
CDR3nt: TGCAGTGCCGGACTAGCGGGGCCTTACAATGAGCAGTTCTTC
CDR3aa: CSAGLAGPYNEQFF

abundance: many
d_gene: .
j_gene: TRBJ2-7
v_gene: TRBV29-1
CDR3nt: TGCAGCGTTGATTCTGTTTTGGGGGGCGAGCAGTACTTC
CDR3aa: CSVDSVLGGEQYF

abundance: .
d_gene: TRBD1
j_gene: TRBJ2-7
v_gene: TRBV11-3
CDR3nt: TGTGCCAGCAGCAACACCGGGACAGTCGCGCAGTACTTC
CDR3aa: CASSNTGTVAQYF

abundance: .
d_gene: .
j_gene: TRBJ2-6
v_gene: TRBV7-2
CDR3nt: TGTGCCAGCAGCATGCCACAACCTGGGGCCAACGTCCTGACTTTC
CDR3aa: CASSMPQPGANVLTF

abundance: many
d_gene: .
j_gene: TRBJ1-1
v_gene: TRBV12-3/TRBV12-4
CDR3nt: TGTGCCAGCAGTTTGCGGGGGGTAGCTTTCTTT
CDR3aa: CASSLRGVAFF

abundance: many
d_gene: .
j_gene: TRBJ1-1
v_gene: TRBV24-1
CDR3nt: TGTGCCACCAGAACGGGGGCAGGCACTGAAGCTTTCTTT
CDR3aa: CATRTGAGTEAFF

abundance: many
d_gene: .
j_gene: TRBJ2-7
v_gene: TRBV20-1
CDR3nt: TGCAGTGCTTCGGACACCCCCTACGAGCAGTACTTC
CDR3aa: CSASDTPYEQYF

abundance: medium-sized
d_gene: TRBD2
j_gene: TRBJ2-1
v_gene: TRBV5-1
CDR3nt: TGCGCCAGCAGCCCGGGGACTATTATCAATGAGCAGTTCTTC
CDR3aa: CASSPGTIINEQFF

abundance: .
d_gene: .
j_gene: TRBJ1-1
v_gene: TRBV2
CDR3nt: TGTGCCAGCATGTTACAGTGGAACACTGAAGCTTTCTTT
CDR3aa: CASMLQWNTEAFF

abundance: few
d_gene: .
j_gene: TRBJ2-1
v_gene: TRBV5-1
CDR3nt: TGCGCCAGCAGCTCCTCAAGTTATAGCGTCGGTGAGCAGTTCTTC
CDR3aa: CASSSSSYSVGEQFF

abundance: .
d_gene: TRBD1
j_gene: TRBJ1-5
v_gene: TRBV12-3/TRBV12-4
CDR3nt: TGTGCCAGCAGCTGGGACAGGGGGCAGCCCCAGCATTTT
CDR3aa: CASSWDRGQPQHF

abundance: many
d_gene: .
j_gene: TRBJ2-3
v_gene: TRBV6-2/TRBV6-3
CDR3nt: TGTGCCAGCAGTTCATCCTACGCAGATACGCAGTATTTT
CDR3aa: CASSSSYADTQYF

abundance: many
d_gene: .
j_gene: TRBJ1-4
v_gene: TRBV11-3
CDR3nt: TGTGCCAGCAGCTTAGGAGGACAAACTAATGAAAAACTGTTTTTT
CDR3aa: CASSLGGQTNEKLFF

abundance: many
d_gene: TRBD2
j_gene: TRBJ2-3
v_gene: TRBV28
CDR3nt: TGTGCCAGCAGTCTCGGGACTAGCGGCCGCACAGATACGCAGTATTTT
CDR3aa: CASSLGTSGRTDTQYF

abundance: many
d_gene: TRBD1
j_gene: TRBJ2-5
v_gene: TRBV7-9
CDR3nt: TGTGCCAGCAGCTTGACAGGGCGAGGAGAGACCCAGTACTTC
CDR3aa: CASSLTGRGETQYF